This T cell receptor beta chain originates from a study of memory CD4+ T cells and cytomegalovirus serostatus. Study-level points and caveats: The CMV-associated TCR signature appears largely within the CD4+ memory repertoire.

Single viable CD3+CD4+CD8-CD45RO+ cells were sorted as the memory CD4+ T cells. In regard to this clone: Its antigen is still unknown.

Per the authors' pipeline: Out-of-frame sequences were removed, leaving around 2.2 million distinct TCRbeta sequences. Measured with immunoSEQ multiplex PCR; TCRdb has only the in-frame clones, and not every one. V, J and clone size were drawn from that table, and D and trimming were deduced from the DNA. The sample has tens of thousands of clones; 76% are singletons. V was clipped by 3 bases and J by 3 bases, with 21 bases between them. This CDR3 has 18 residues. Germline CDR1 and CDR2: MDHEN and SYDVKM. The receptor was isolated from an adult in good health and CMV-seronegative. The chain carries TRBV28 and TRBJ1-5; TRBD1 is a possible D gene (5 bases). The sequenced sample was memory CD4+ T cells from blood. In DNA form, the CDR3 reads TGTGCCAGCAGTTTTTCCCGGGGGTTGGGGACTATCAATCAGCCCCAGCATTTT. Amino acids: CASSFSRGLGTINQPQHF.